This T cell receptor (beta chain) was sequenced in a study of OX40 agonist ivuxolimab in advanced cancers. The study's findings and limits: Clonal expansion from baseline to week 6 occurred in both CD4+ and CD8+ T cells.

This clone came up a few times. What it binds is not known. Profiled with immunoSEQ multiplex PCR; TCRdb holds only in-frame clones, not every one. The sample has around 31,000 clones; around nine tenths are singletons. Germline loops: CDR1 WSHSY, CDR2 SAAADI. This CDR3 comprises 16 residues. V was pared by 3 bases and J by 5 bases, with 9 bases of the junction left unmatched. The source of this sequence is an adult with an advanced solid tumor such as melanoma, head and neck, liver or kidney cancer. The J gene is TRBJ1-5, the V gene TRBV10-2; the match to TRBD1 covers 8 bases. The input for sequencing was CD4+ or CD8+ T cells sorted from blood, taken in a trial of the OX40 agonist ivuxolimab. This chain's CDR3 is CASSDPDVRGHQPQHF. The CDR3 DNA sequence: TGCGCCAGCAGTGATCCGGATGTCAGGGGGCATCAGCCCCAGCATTTT.